One and the same sample provided the 31 T cell receptor beta chains below, sequenced in a study of shared clonotypes between healthy human individuals. Assay: immunoSEQ multiplex PCR; the TCRdb copy retains only in-frame clones and omits some. The sample contains 2 million or so clones, 95% of which appear only once. Material: naive CD4+ T cells sorted from blood. Subset: CD45RA+ positively selected. The receptors originated from a man in his late teens or twenties in good health.

The V and J genes are TRBV28 and TRBJ2-2; unclear D gene. The CDR3 extends over 13 amino acids. Germline CDR1 and CDR2: MDHEN and SYDVKM. Deletions cut 2 bases from V and 4 bases from J, with 5 bases between. This chain's CDR3 is CASSLPLTGELFF. The CDR3 region has the DNA TGTGCCAGCAGTTTACCTCTCACCGGGGAGCTGTTTTTT.

The gene calls are TRBV5-4 and TRBJ1-4; D is uncertain. Trimming left V 4 bases short and J 7 bases short, with 20 bases between. Germline V gene sequence: CDR1 SGHNT, CDR2 YYREEE (reference sequence). The CDR3 has 16 amino acids. CDR3 DNA: TGTGCCAGCAGCCCGGAGGACGGGTTGGGTGGTGAAAAACTGTTTTTT. Its translation: CASSPEDGLGGEKLFF.

The rearrangement joins TRBV7-9 to TRBJ1-1, with 9 bases fitting TRBD1. This CDR3 has 17 amino acids. Per germline, CDR1 SEHNR and CDR2 FQNEAQ (reference sequence). The V and J ends lost 5 bases and 4 bases, in that order; junction bases with no gene match: 14. In nucleotides, the CDR3 is TGTGCCAGCAGCCCCCTAAGAGGAGGGACAGGGAGCACTGAAGCTTTCTTT. Its translation: CASSPLRGGTGSTEAFF.

The chain is built from TRBV7-9 and TRBJ2-3; 12 positions match TRBD2. Germline V CDR1 and CDR2: SEHNR, FQNEAQ (reference sequence). With 4 bases clipped from V and 1 base from J, the junction kept 0 bases outside the gene matches. The CDR3 runs to 15 residues. This CDR3 reads CASSWTSGGTDTQYF. The CDR3 DNA follows: TGTGCCAGCAGCTGGACTAGCGGGGGCACAGATACGCAGTATTTT.

The J gene is TRBJ1-1, the V gene TRBV10-3, with D perhaps matching TRBD1 (6 bases). CDR1 is ENHRY and CDR2 is SYGVKD in the germline V gene. V shed 10 bases and J shed 4 bases, with 16 bases lying between them. The CDR3 spans 13 residues. The CDR3 loop reads CAKKDSLGTEAFF. The DNA for the CDR3 is TGTGCCAAAAAGGACAGTTTAGGCACTGAAGCTTTCTTT.

CDR3 bases: TGTGCCAGCGGCCTGGGTGGGGTCGGGATCACTGAAGCTTTCTTT. It codes for CASGLGGVGITEAFF. The rearrangement joins TRBV7-2 to TRBJ1-1; D gene ambiguous. Germline CDR1 SGHTA, CDR2 FQGNSA. There are 15 residues in the CDR3. V was cut by 8 bases and J by 4 bases, with 20 bases left in between.

With regard to this clone: Other nucleotide sequences from this sample produce the same CDR3. The rearrangement uses TRBV30 and TRBJ2-7; D unclear. This CDR3 comprises 12 residues. Looked up from germline, CDR1 is GTSNPN and CDR2 is SVGIG (reference sequence). V was clipped by 5 bases and J by 2 bases, with 10 bases between them. CDR3 in DNA: TGTGCCTGGGGCGGCAACCCCTACGAGCAGTACTTC. Residues: CAWGGNPYEQYF.

V is TRBV11-2 and J is TRBJ2-4; D may be TRBD2 (5 bases). V dropped 5 bases and J dropped 0 bases, with 8 bases sitting between them. The CDR3 is 14 amino acids. From germline, CDR1 is SGHAT and CDR2 FQNNGV. In DNA, the CDR3 is TGTGCCAGCAGCCAGCGGCTAGCCAAAAACATTCAGTACTTC. This sequence encodes CASSQRLAKNIQYF.

The chain couples TRBV7-3 to TRBJ1-5; 9 bases are shared with TRBD1. V shed 2 bases, J shed 2 bases, and the junction held 7 bases outside the gene matches. CDR1 and CDR2 from the germline V gene are SGHTA and FQGTGA. This CDR3 is built from 17 residues. The CDR3 spells CASSLWTGDGGNQPQHF. The CDR3 bases are TGTGCCAGCAGCTTATGGACAGGGGACGGCGGCAATCAGCCCCAGCATTTT.

CDR3 nucleotide sequence: TGTGCCAGCTCATCCAGGGAAAACACAGATACGCAGTATTTT. Residues: CASSSRENTDTQYF. The rearrangement joins TRBV18 to TRBJ2-3; tentatively, D is TRBD1 (5 bases). The CDR3 length is 14 residues. Trimming pared 5 bases from V and 2 bases from J, leaving 11 bases between. Per germline, CDR1 KGHSH and CDR2 LQKENI.

To note about this clone: A much larger clone is a single base away; this may be a read error. No conserved phenylalanine or tryptophan ends this CDR3, so it is likely a read error. The V call is TRBV2, the J call TRBJ1-5; D gene uncertain. Per the germline V gene, CDR1 is SNHLY and CDR2 is FYNNEI. V shed 6 bases and J shed 4 bases, with 10 bases lying between them. CDR3 length equals 13 residues. The CDR3 is CASSADGNQPQHL. In nucleotides, the CDR3 is TGTGCCAGCAGCGCCGACGGGAATCAGCCCCAGCATTTG.

To note about this clone: Other DNA variants within this sample encode the same CDR3. V usage is TRBV5-1 and J usage is TRBJ2-2; 12 bases are a match to TRBD2. The CDR3 runs 15 residues. Trimming took 2 bases from V and 5 from J; bases not matched to a gene: 1. Germline V CDR1 and CDR2: SGHRS, YFSETQ. As DNA, the CDR3 is TGCGCCAGCAGCTTACTAGCGGGAGGAACCGGGGAGCTGTTTTTT. It yields the protein CASSLLAGGTGELFF.

The chain links TRBV30 to TRBJ1-6; D unresolved. This CDR3 contains 11 residues. Trimming removed 4 bases from V and 6 bases from J, with 4 bases in between. CDR1 is GTSNPN and CDR2 is SVGIG in the germline V gene (reference sequence). The CDR3 bases are TGTGCCTGGAAAACTAATTCACCCCTCCACTTT. Amino acid sequence: CAWKTNSPLHF.

The chain combines TRBV28 with TRBJ1-1, with D perhaps matching TRBD1 (5 bases). CDR3 size: 15 residues. Germline-derived CDR1 and CDR2 are MDHEN and SYDVKM. V gave up 7 bases and J gave up 7 bases, with 22 bases separating them. CDR3 nucleotides: TGTGCCAGCATTACGGGGGATAACAGGTTCAGTGAAGCTTTCTTT. The encoded protein is CASITGDNRFSEAFF.

The chain couples TRBV4-3 to TRBJ2-1; the D gene could be TRBD1 or TRBD2 (5 bases each). This CDR3 contains 14 residues. Germline V lookup: CDR1 LGHNA, CDR2 YSLEER. With 0 bases removed from V and 7 bases from J, the gap between germline ends came to 10 bases. CDR3 sequence reads: CASSQEGVGNEQFF. The DNA for the CDR3 is TGCGCCAGCAGCCAAGAGGGGGTAGGAAATGAGCAGTTCTTC.

This chain connects TRBV2 to TRBJ2-5, with D tentatively TRBD2 (5 bases). Trimming took off 7 bases at V and 2 bases at J, with 11 bases between the two ends. The germline V gene encodes CDR1 SNHLY and CDR2 FYNNEI. The CDR3 is 13 residues long. In DNA form, the CDR3 reads TGTGCCAGCACGACAAGAGGGCAAGAGACCCAGTACTTC. Its protein product is CASTTRGQETQYF.

CDR3 region: CASSPSKTDTQYF. The CDR3 DNA reads TGTGCCAGCAGCCCCTCTAAAACAGATACGCAGTATTTT. The genes are TRBV5-6 and TRBJ2-3; the D is unclear. The germline V and J ends were trimmed by 4 bases and 3 bases, with 9 bases remaining between them. Germline V lookup: CDR1 SGHDT, CDR2 YYEEEE. The CDR3 covers 13 residues.

This chain joins TRBV6-1 and TRBJ2-7; D is unresolved. This CDR3 has 14 amino acids. Germline V gene lookup returns CDR1 MNHNS and CDR2 SASEGT. Trimming shortened V by 4 bases and J by 3 bases, and 13 bases separated the two germline ends. This chain's CDR3 is CASSGLGPNYEQYF. The CDR3, as DNA: TGTGCCAGCAGTGGCTTAGGTCCGAACTACGAGCAGTACTTC.

The genes are TRBV6-1 and TRBJ1-3; D is unclear. The CDR3 sequence is 15 residues long. Trimming cost V 7 bases and J 0 bases, with 13 bases left between them. Germline V CDR1 and CDR2: MNHNS, SASEGT. The CDR3 region has the DNA TGTGCCAGCAAAGTCAGTTCCATCTCTGGAAACACCATATATTTT. It specifies CASKVSSISGNTIYF.

This clone was seen only once. The chain combines TRBV5-1 with TRBJ2-7; TRBD2 matches 8 bases. V dropped 0 bases and J dropped 3; count of bases not matched to a gene: 8. The germline V gene has CDR1 SGHRS and CDR2 YFSETQ. The CDR3 length is 16 residues. CDR3 in DNA: TGCGCCAGCAGCTTGGGCGAGACTAGCGCCCACTACGAGCAGTACTTC. Encoded protein: CASSLGETSAHYEQYF.

The V call is TRBV5-4, the J call TRBJ2-2; D ambiguous. The germline V gene encodes CDR1 SGHNT and CDR2 YYREEE (reference sequence). V was cut by 2 bases and J by 6 bases, with 14 bases left in between. The CDR3 has 15 residues. The DNA of the CDR3 is TGTGCCAGCAGCTTTGGCTGGGCCGCGGCCGGGGAGCTGTTTTTT. Amino acids: CASSFGWAAAGELFF.

The rearrangement uses TRBV11-2 and TRBJ2-5, with 9 bases matching TRBD1. CDR1 is SGHAT, CDR2 FQNNGV, per germline. V lost 2 bases and J lost 5; bases outside the gene matches: 3. The CDR3 contains 14 residues. The CDR3 DNA sequence: TGTGCCAGCAGCTTAACGGACAGGGGTGAGACCCAGTACTTC. Amino acid sequence: CASSLTDRGETQYF.

The genes are TRBV30 and TRBJ1-3; no firm D call. Germline CDR1 and CDR2: GTSNPN and SVGIG (reference sequence). Trimming removed 1 base at V and 4 bases at J, with 14 bases between. The CDR3 has 15 amino acids. The CDR3 region is CAWSGGFGRGNTIYF. The DNA for the CDR3 is TGTGCCTGGAGTGGAGGCTTTGGGAGGGGAAACACCATATATTTT. Full variable domain (remainder filled in from reference TRBV30 and TRBJ1-3): SQTIHQWPATLVQPVGSPLSLECTVEGTSNPNLYWYRQAAGRGLQLLFYSVGIGQISSEVPQNLSASRPQDRQFILSSKKLLLSDSGFYLCAWSGGFGRGNTIYFGEGSWLTVV.

The CDR3 region has the DNA TGCGCCAGCAGCCAAGATTTAGGGGCGGGTGTCGATGAGCAGTTCTTC. It codes for CASSQDLGAGVDEQFF. The rearrangement uses TRBV4-1 and TRBJ2-1, with D possibly called TRBD1 or TRBD2 (5 bases each). The CDR3 length is 16 residues. Deletions cut 0 bases from V and 8 bases from J, with 17 bases between. Germline lookup yields CDR1 MGHRA and CDR2 YSYEKL.

The chain uses TRBV10-3 and TRBJ1-1; D is perhaps TRBD1 (5 bases). CDR1 ENHRY and CDR2 SYGVKD come from the germline V gene. V was trimmed by 8 bases and J by 5 bases, leaving 12 bases between them. The CDR3 loop spans 12 amino acids. CDR3 sequence: CAISSAGTEAFF. In DNA form, the CDR3 reads TGTGCCATCTCGTCGGCAGGGACTGAAGCTTTCTTT.

The rearrangement links TRBV25-1 to TRBJ2-7, with 7 bases lining up with TRBD1. V shed 8 bases, J shed 5 bases, and the junction held 12 bases outside the gene matches. From germline, CDR1 is MGHDK and CDR2 SYGVNS. This CDR3 contains 14 residues. CDR3 region: CASSWTGASDEQYF. The CDR3 DNA is TGTGCCAGCTCCTGGACAGGAGCCTCGGACGAGCAGTACTTC.

Worth noting for this clone: In the same sample, other DNA sequences code for this CDR3. The chain joins TRBV4-2 to TRBJ2-1; 15 positions match TRBD2. With 4 bases clipped from V and 1 base from J, the junction kept 5 bases outside the gene matches. This CDR3 is 18 amino acids long. The germline gives CDR1 LGHNA, CDR2 YNFKEQ. CDR3 region: CASSLGLAGGPSYNEQFF. CDR3 DNA: TGTGCCAGCAGCCTTGGACTAGCGGGAGGGCCATCCTACAATGAGCAGTTCTTC.

The V call is TRBV11-3, the J call TRBJ2-1, with 7 bases that match TRBD2. Germline assignment: CDR1 SGHNT and CDR2 YENEEA. J lost 2 bases, V lost 2 bases, and 3 bases had no gene match. There are 15 residues in the CDR3. Written as DNA, the CDR3 is TGTGCCAGCAGCTTATTCAGCGGGGCCTACAATGAGCAGTTCTTC. It translates to CASSLFSGAYNEQFF. The entire variable domain, with the rest obtained from reference TRBV11-3 and TRBJ2-1, is as follows: EAGVVQSPRYKIIEKKQPVAFWCNPISGHNTLYWYLQNLGQGPELLIRYENEEAVDDSQLPKDRFSAERLKGVDSTLKIQPAELGDSAVYLCASSLFSGAYNEQFFGPGTRLTVL.

The gene calls are TRBV4-2 and TRBJ2-1; D ambiguous. Germline V gene data show CDR1 as LGHNA and CDR2 as YNFKEQ. The CDR3 has 15 amino acids. V was pared by 0 bases and J by 0 bases, with 6 bases between. This CDR3 is CASSQDFASYNEQFF. The CDR3 DNA reads as TGTGCCAGCAGCCAAGATTTCGCCTCCTACAATGAGCAGTTCTTC.

This rearrangement joins TRBV25-1 to TRBJ2-1; D is ambiguous. The germline CDR1 and CDR2 sequences are MGHDK and SYGVNS. The CDR3 extends over 12 amino acids. Deletions cut 7 bases from V and 9 bases from J, with 13 bases between. The CDR3 DNA follows: TGTGCCAGCAAGGACCAGGTGTCTGAGCAGTTCTTC. It specifies CASKDQVSEQFF.

The gene calls are TRBV7-9 and TRBJ2-3; D may be TRBD1 (6 bases). Between the trimmed V and J ends, which lost 5 bases and 1 base, there was a span of 16 bases. Looked up from germline, CDR1 is SEHNR and CDR2 is FQNEAQ (reference sequence). The CDR3 runs 16 residues. CDR3 DNA: TGTGCCAGCAGCCTTGACGTAGGGGGAGGCACAGATACGCAGTATTTT. It codes for CASSLDVGGGTDTQYF.